Presented here are 6 T cell receptor beta chains from one specimen sequenced in a study of blood T cell repertoires in COVID-19. Produced via immunoSEQ multiplex PCR; TCRdb's table is partial and in-frame only. Altogether roughly 250,000 clones are present, 70% to 85% being singletons, with the ten largest covering 4.9%. Sequenced: peripheral blood. These receptors were taken from an elderly woman with active or convalescent COVID-19.

The rearrangement joins TRBV25-1 to TRBJ1-4; 7 nucleotides match TRBD1. The CDR3 has 14 amino acids. Losses at the gene ends were 6 bases for V and 11 bases for J; bases not matched to a gene: 12. The germline V gene encodes CDR1 MGHDK and CDR2 SYGVNS. The CDR3 DNA follows: TGTGCCAGCAGGGAACAGGGGCCCCCGAAGAAACTGTTTTTT. Protein product: CASREQGPPKKLFF.

The chain combines TRBV3-1 (or the pseudogene TRBV3-2) with TRBJ2-1; D is perhaps TRBD1 (6 bases). V was pared by 1 base and J by 9 bases, with 10 bases between. CDR1 and CDR2 from the germline V gene are LGHDT and YNNKEL (reference sequence). The CDR3 runs 13 residues. The CDR3 loop is CASSQVQGGEQFF. The CDR3 bases are TGTGCCAGCAGCCAAGTTCAAGGGGGTGAGCAGTTCTTC.

V and J are TRBV9 and TRBJ1-1; D is undetermined. The CDR3 runs to 14 residues. The germline CDR1 and CDR2 sequences are SGDLS and YYNGEE. Between the trimmed V and J ends, which lost 3 bases and 2 bases, there was a span of 11 bases. CDR3 residues: CASSGGRINTEAFF. The CDR3 nucleotides are TGTGCCAGCAGCGGCGGGCGAATTAACACTGAAGCTTTCTTT.

The CDR3 DNA sequence: TGCAGCGCAGGACGGGGGGTGAACACTGAAGCTTTCTTT. Translation: CSAGRGVNTEAFF. V and J are TRBV29-1 and TRBJ1-1; perhaps TRBD1 as D (5 bases). Trimming stripped 7 bases from V and 0 bases from J, with 12 bases between. Germline assignment: CDR1 SQVTM and CDR2 ANQGSEA. CDR3 length: 13 amino acids. Full variable domain (outside the CDR3, taken from reference TRBV29-1 and TRBJ1-1): SAVISQKPSRDICQRGTSLTIQCQVDSQVTMMFWYRQQPGQSLTLIATANQGSEATYESGFVIDKFPISRPNLTFSTLTVSNMSPEDSSIYLCSAGRGVNTEAFFGQGTRLTVV.

The chain uses TRBV18 and TRBJ1-4; maybe TRBD1 (5 bases). The germline V gene encodes CDR1 KGHSH and CDR2 LQKENI. V dropped 1 base and J dropped 0 bases, with 15 bases sitting between them. The CDR3 extends over 18 amino acids. This chain's CDR3 is CASSPQRSTAATNEKLFF. In DNA form, the CDR3 reads TGTGCCAGCTCACCACAGAGGTCGACAGCCGCAACTAATGAAAAACTGTTTTTT.

The chain is built from TRBV5-1 and TRBJ2-5; possible D gene TRBD1, 5 bases. From germline, CDR1 is SGHRS and CDR2 YFSETQ. The germline V and J ends were trimmed by 3 bases and 5 bases, with 17 bases remaining between them. CDR3 length equals 15 residues. The CDR3 bases are TGCGCCAGCAGCTCGAATACAGGTCCTGGCGAGACCCAGTACTTC. Its protein product is CASSSNTGPGETQYF.